The rows below give T cell receptor beta chains drawn from one sample of a study of blood T cell repertoires in COVID-19. This table comes from immunoSEQ multiplex PCR, and its TCRdb copy is limited to in-frame clones, with some not included. The table shows some 260,000 clones, with about 86% occurring only once. The source material was peripheral blood. The source of these receptors is a man at least 80 years old with acute or convalescent COVID-19. Each CDR3 is given with its conserved first and last residue. The D gene is left open where the match is weak. Only some rows state a clone size, as once, few, many or a class for expanded clones.

TRBV7-9	TRBJ2-2	TRBD1	.	TGTGCCAGCAGCCCCGCGGGACAGGGCAGCACCGGGGAGCTGTTTTTT	CASSPAGQGSTGELFF
TRBV28	TRBJ2-7	.	once	TGTGCCAGCAGTTTACCCCGAGGGAGTCTCGCATACGAGCAGTACTTC	CASSLPRGSLAYEQYF
TRBV7-2	TRBJ1-5	.	many	TGTGCCAGCAGCCCACAGGCTGGCAATCAGCCCCAGCATTTT	CASSPQAGNQPQHF
TRBV10-3	TRBJ1-2	.	.	TGTGCCATCAGTGACGGTAACTATGGCTACACCTTC	CAISDGNYGYTF
TRBV10-3	TRBJ2-2	.	.	TGTGCCATCAGTGAAGTGGGAGCATCGTCATCGGATGGCGGGGAGCTGTTTTTT	CAISEVGASSSDGGELFF
TRBV19	TRBJ2-1	.	.	TGTGCCAGTAGTATGTTAAGTAGCTCCTACAATGAGCAGTTCTTC	CASSMLSSSYNEQFF
TRBV7-2	TRBJ2-1	TRBD2	.	TGTGCCAGCAGCTTCGTTAGCGGGGATTCCTACAATGAGCAGTTCTTC	CASSFVSGDSYNEQFF
TRBV4-3	TRBJ2-3	.	.	TGCGCCAGCTCGCGGGACCCATCGTCAGATACGCAGTATTTT	CASSRDPSSDTQYF
TRBV7-9	TRBJ2-2	TRBD2	.	TGTGCCAGCAGCTTTCAAGCGGGAGGGCCCCGGGAGCTGTTTTTT	CASSFQAGGPRELFF
TRBV13	TRBJ2-7	.	.	TGTGCCAGCAGCTTAGCACAGGCTTATGTCTACGAGCAGTACTTC	CASSLAQAYVYEQYF
TRBV7-8	TRBJ2-7	.	.	TGTGCCAGCCGACCGGGCCTAGCGAGCGACGAGCAGTACTTC	CASRPGLASDEQYF
TRBV6-5	TRBJ1-2	.	.	TGTGCCAGCAGCTTACGGGAAACTAACTATGGCTACACCTTC	CASSLRETNYGYTF
TRBV7-3	TRBJ1-6	.	.	TGTGCCAGCAGCTTCGAGAGGAATTCACCCCTCCACTTT	CASSFERNSPLHF
TRBV7-9	TRBJ2-7	TRBD2	.	TGTGCCAGCAGCTTACCACCGGGACTAGCAAGAAACGAGCAGTACTTC	CASSLPPGLARNEQYF
TRBV2	TRBJ1-3	.	.	TGTGCCAGCAGTGTAGTCTCTGGAAACACCATATATTTT	CASSVVSGNTIYF
TRBV18	TRBJ2-7	.	.	TGTGCCAGCTCAACGACGACAGCCTACGAGCAGTACTTC	CASSTTTAYEQYF
TRBV7-2	TRBJ1-6	.	.	TGTGCCAGCAGCGCTTCCGGGACATATAATTCACCCCTCCACTTT	CASSASGTYNSPLHF
TRBV15	TRBJ2-7	.	.	TGTGCCACCAGCAGAGATTATAGACAGGTCTACGAGCAGTACTTC	CATSRDYRQVYEQYF
TRBV6-5	TRBJ1-4	TRBD1	once	TGTGCCAGCAGTCCCGGACAGGGTATACCCGAAAAACTGTTTTTT	CASSPGQGIPEKLFF
TRBV6-5	TRBJ2-7	TRBD1	.	TGTGCCAGCAGGTCTGACAGGGGCAGCTCCTACGAGCAGTACTTC	CASRSDRGSSYEQYF
TRBV14	TRBJ2-5	TRBD2	.	TGTGCCAGCAGCCCGGGGAGTAGCGGGACCGTACGAGGTCAAGAGACCCAGTACTTC	CASSPGSSGTVRGQETQYF
TRBV5-5	TRBJ1-5	TRBD1	.	TGTGCCAGCAGCTTAAGGGACAGGGAATATCAGCCCCAGCATTTT	CASSLRDREYQPQHF
TRBV24-1	TRBJ2-3	.	.	TGTGCCACCAGTGGGACAACAGATACGCAGTATTTT	CATSGTTDTQYF
TRBV19	TRBJ2-1	TRBD2	.	TGTGCCAGTATAGCGGGAGTTGAGCAGTTCTTC	CASIAGVEQFF
TRBV29-1	TRBJ1-2	.	.	TGCAGCGTGAGCGGGGAGGCGAACTATGGCTACACCTTC	CSVSGEANYGYTF
TRBV6-5	TRBJ1-5	TRBD1	.	TGTGCCAGCAAAAGACAGGGGGGGAGCAATCAGCCCCAGCATTTT	CASKRQGGSNQPQHF
TRBV5-1	TRBJ2-1	.	.	TGCGCCAGCAGCTTCTGGGACTCCTATAATGAGCAGTTCTTC	CASSFWDSYNEQFF
TRBV7-9	TRBJ1-5	TRBD1	.	TGTGCCAGCAGCCCCCGGACAGGGAGCAATCAGCCCCAGCATTTT	CASSPRTGSNQPQHF
TRBV3-1/TRBV3-2	TRBJ2-7	.	.	TGTGCCAGCAGCCAAGATCAACGGAGGGGGCAGTACGAGCAGTACTTC	CASSQDQRRGQYEQYF
TRBV5-1	TRBJ2-1	TRBD2	.	TGCGCCAGCAGCTTGGTCGGGACTACGAACAATGAGCAGTTCTTC	CASSLVGTTNNEQFF
TRBV6-2/TRBV6-3	TRBJ2-1	TRBD2	.	TGTGCCAGCAGTTCTCTAGCGGGATCCTACAATGAGCAGTTCTTC	CASSSLAGSYNEQFF
TRBV27	TRBJ1-2	.	.	TGTGCCAGCAGTCTAAAATCCGGGACATCCTATGGCTACACCTTC	CASSLKSGTSYGYTF
TRBV12-3/TRBV12-4	TRBJ1-1	.	once	TGTGCCAGCAGTATCACTACAGGGTCTGAAGCTTTCTTT	CASSITTGSEAFF
TRBV5-6	TRBJ2-7	.	.	TGTGCCAGCAGCTATCTAGCCGAGCAGTACTTC	CASSYLAEQYF
TRBV7-2	TRBJ1-2	TRBD1	many	TGTGCCAGCAGCTTAGGGACAGGGTTAGGCTACACCTTC	CASSLGTGLGYTF
TRBV24-1	TRBJ2-1	TRBD2	.	TGTGCCACCAGTGATTCGGGAGGCTTGGAGCAGTTCTTC	CATSDSGGLEQFF
TRBV5-8	TRBJ1-5	.	.	TGTGCCAGCAGCTTGGTACGAGGCCGGAATCAGCCCCAGCATTTT	CASSLVRGRNQPQHF
TRBV28	TRBJ2-1	TRBD2	few	TGTGCCAGCAGTGCCTCTAGCGGGAGAAGGGCTGAGCAGTTCTTC	CASSASSGRRAEQFF
TRBV18	TRBJ1-4	TRBD1	.	TGTGCCAGCTCACCAGGGACAGGGGGCCGAAATGAAAAACTGTTTTTT	CASSPGTGGRNEKLFF
TRBV7-7	TRBJ2-1	TRBD2	.	TGTGCTAGCAGCTTAGATAGCGGGAGAACGAATGAGCAGTTCTTC	CASSLDSGRTNEQFF
TRBV9	TRBJ1-1	.	.	TGTGCCAGCAGCGCACAGGCACATATCGGTACAGAGAACACTGAAGCTTTCTTT	CASSAQAHIGTENTEAFF
TRBV19	TRBJ1-2	.	.	TGTGCCAGTAGTATGGAGATCGACTATGGCTACACCTTC	CASSMEIDYGYTF
TRBV7-7	TRBJ2-1	TRBD2	.	TGTGCTAGCAGCGCTACTAGCGGGAGATCCTACAATGAGCAGTTCTTC	CASSATSGRSYNEQFF
TRBV5-1	TRBJ2-7	.	.	TGCGCCAGCAGCTTGGTAGGTGGCAGGACCTACGAGCAGTACTTC	CASSLVGGRTYEQYF
TRBV2	TRBJ2-1	.	.	TGTGCCAGCAGTGACCGTCTGTTTAGCTCCTACAATGAGCAGTTCTTC	CASSDRLFSSYNEQFF
TRBV7-7	TRBJ2-5	TRBD1	few	TGTGCCAGCAGCTTCGGGACAGGAGGCCAAGAGACCCAGTACTTC	CASSFGTGGQETQYF
TRBV3-1/TRBV3-2	TRBJ1-6	.	.	TGTGCCAGCAGCCAAGTCGAATTGAGCTCACCCCTCCACTTT	CASSQVELSSPLHF
TRBV5-4	TRBJ1-2	.	.	TGTGCCAGCAGCTTGAACAATAACTATGGCTACACCTTC	CASSLNNNYGYTF
TRBV5-6	TRBJ2-3	TRBD2	.	TGTGCCAGCAGCTATTGGACTAGCGGCTGGTGGCTGCAGTATTTT	CASSYWTSGWWLQYF
TRBV5-1	TRBJ1-6	TRBD1	.	TGCGCCAGCAGCTCAACAGGGGGCGAGTATTCACCCCTCCACTTT	CASSSTGGEYSPLHF
TRBV5-6	TRBJ2-5	TRBD2	.	TGTGCCAGCAGCCCCACTAGCGGTGAAGGGACCCAGTACTTC	CASSPTSGEGTQYF